This TCR beta chain originates from a study of blood T cell repertoires in COVID-19. Methods used by the authors: Amplification of reference gene primers was used by the study to estimate nucleated cell counts. Measured with immunoSEQ multiplex PCR; TCRdb has only the in-frame clones, and not every one. V, J and clone size are taken as reported in that table, and D and trimming were inferred from the DNA itself. The sample shows 470,000 or so clones, 70% to 90% of them seen only once. The sequenced material came from PBMCs or T cells enriched from blood (not recorded which). The receptor was isolated from a woman under 30 with acute COVID-19.

The CDR3 spells CASGGTGGFDGYTF. In nucleotides, the CDR3 is TGTGCCAGCGGCGGGACAGGGGGCTTCGATGGCTACACCTTC. The rearrangement uses TRBV2 and TRBJ1-2; 12 bases are shared with TRBD1. V gave up 8 bases and J gave up 6 bases; unmatched junction bases: 7. CDR3 length equals 14 residues. Germline V gene lookup returns CDR1 SNHLY and CDR2 FYNNEI.